This entry features one T cell receptor (beta chain) sequence. Its specificity is unknown. Original processing notes: ImmunoSEQ junction-only sequences lacked quality scores, so their filtering differed. Sequencing was performed with immunoSEQ multiplex PCR; in TCRdb, only in-frame clones are kept and a portion is missing. The V and J calls and clone size were taken over from that table, and D and trimming were inferred from the DNA. The data contain about 2 million clones, roughly 95% of them singletons. This CDR3 has 12 residues. From germline, CDR1 is MNHEY and CDR2 SVGAGI. Unmatched junction bases numbered 4, after V lost 5 bases and J lost 7 bases. The data originate from a study of shared clonotypes between healthy human individuals. Study-wide context: Three plates each covered CD4 naive and memory; CD8 naive two, CD8 memory one. Findings and caveats of the study: Naive CD4 clonotypes were shared across a few donors at about 5%.

Sequencing was done on a sample of naive CD4+ T cells sorted from blood. Indicated subset: CD45RA+ positively selected. The gene calls are TRBV6-5 and TRBJ1-1; TRBD1 matches 7 bases. The source of this sequence is a man in his late teens or twenties in good health. CDR3 in amino acids: CASSRGGLEAFF. The CDR3 bases are TGTGCCAGCAGTCGAGGGGGCCTTGAAGCTTTCTTT.